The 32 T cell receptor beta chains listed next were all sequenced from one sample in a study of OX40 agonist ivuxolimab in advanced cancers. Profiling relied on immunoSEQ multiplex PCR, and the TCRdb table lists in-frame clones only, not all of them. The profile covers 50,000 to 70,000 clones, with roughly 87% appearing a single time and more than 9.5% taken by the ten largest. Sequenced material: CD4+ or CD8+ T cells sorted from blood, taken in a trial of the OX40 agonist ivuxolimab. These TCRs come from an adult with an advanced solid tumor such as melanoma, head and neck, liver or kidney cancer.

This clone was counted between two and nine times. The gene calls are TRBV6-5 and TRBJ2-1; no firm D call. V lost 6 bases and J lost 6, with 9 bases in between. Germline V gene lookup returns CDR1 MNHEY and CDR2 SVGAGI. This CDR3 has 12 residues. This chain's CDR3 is CASRGMGNEQFF. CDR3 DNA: TGTGCCAGCAGGGGGATGGGCAATGAGCAGTTCTTC.

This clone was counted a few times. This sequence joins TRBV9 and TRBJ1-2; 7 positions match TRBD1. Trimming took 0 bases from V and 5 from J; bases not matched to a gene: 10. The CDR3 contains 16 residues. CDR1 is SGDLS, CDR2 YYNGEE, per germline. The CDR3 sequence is CASSVGGGQGDYGYTF. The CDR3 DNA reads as TGTGCCAGCAGCGTAGGAGGGGGGCAGGGGGATTATGGCTACACCTTC.

This chain's CDR3 is CASSFRIGDRQFF. DNA for the CDR3: TGTGCCAGCAGTTTTAGGATCGGGGACAGGCAGTTCTTC. The chain combines TRBV28 with TRBJ2-1; 7 nucleotides match TRBD1. This CDR3 has 13 amino acids. V lost 3 bases and J lost 12; bases outside the gene matches: 8. The V gene's germline CDR1 is MDHEN and CDR2 SYDVKM.

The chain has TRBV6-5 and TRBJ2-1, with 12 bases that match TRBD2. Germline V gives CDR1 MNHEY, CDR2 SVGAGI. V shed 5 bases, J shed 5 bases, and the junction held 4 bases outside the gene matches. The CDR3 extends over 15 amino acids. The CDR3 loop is CASSPLAGGDNEQFF. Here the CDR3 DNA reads TGTGCCAGCAGTCCTCTAGCGGGGGGGGACAATGAGCAGTTCTTC.

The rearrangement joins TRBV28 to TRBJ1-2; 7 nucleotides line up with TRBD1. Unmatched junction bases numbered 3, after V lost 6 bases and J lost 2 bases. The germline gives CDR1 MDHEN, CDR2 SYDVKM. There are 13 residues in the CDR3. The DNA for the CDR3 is TGTGCCAGCAGCCCGGACAGGAACTATGGCTACACCTTC. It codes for CASSPDRNYGYTF.

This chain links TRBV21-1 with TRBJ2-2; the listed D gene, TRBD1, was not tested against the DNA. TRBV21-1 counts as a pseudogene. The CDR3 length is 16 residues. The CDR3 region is CASSKGQGRGTGELFF. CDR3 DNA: TGTGCCAGCAGCAAAGGACAGGGAAGGGGAACCGGGGAGCTGTTTTTT.

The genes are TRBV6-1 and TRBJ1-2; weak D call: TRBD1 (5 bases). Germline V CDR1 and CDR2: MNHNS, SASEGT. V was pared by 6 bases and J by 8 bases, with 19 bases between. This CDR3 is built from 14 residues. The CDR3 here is CASSQIGTSEGYTF. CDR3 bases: TGTGCCAGCAGCCAGATAGGGACCTCGGAGGGCTACACCTTC.

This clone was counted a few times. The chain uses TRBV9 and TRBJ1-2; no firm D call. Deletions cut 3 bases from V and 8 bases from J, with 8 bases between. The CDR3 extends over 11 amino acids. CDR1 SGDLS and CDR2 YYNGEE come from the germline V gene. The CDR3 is CASSAPRGYTF. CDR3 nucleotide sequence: TGTGCCAGCAGCGCTCCAAGAGGCTACACCTTC.

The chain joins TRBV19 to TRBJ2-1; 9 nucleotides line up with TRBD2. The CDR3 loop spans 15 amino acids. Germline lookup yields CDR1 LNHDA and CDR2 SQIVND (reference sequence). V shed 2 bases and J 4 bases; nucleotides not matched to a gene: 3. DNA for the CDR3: TGTGCCAGTAGTATACTAGCGGGATATTACAATGAGCAGTTCTTC. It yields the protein CASSILAGYYNEQFF.

CDR3 DNA sequence: TGTGCCAGCAGCTTAACGGACAGGGACATCTATGGCTACACCTTC. Translation gives CASSLTDRDIYGYTF. The V and J genes are TRBV7-6 and TRBJ1-2; the match to TRBD1 covers 8 bases. The CDR3 has 15 amino acids. The trim removed 2 bases at V and 4 bases at J, leaving 6 bases unmatched. Germline CDR1 reads SGHVS; CDR2 reads FNYEAQ.

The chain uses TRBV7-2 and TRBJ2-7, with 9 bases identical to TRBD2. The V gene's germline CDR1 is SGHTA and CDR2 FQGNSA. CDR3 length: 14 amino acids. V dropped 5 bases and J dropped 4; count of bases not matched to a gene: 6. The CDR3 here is CASSLSGRSYEQYF. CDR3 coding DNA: TGTGCCAGCAGCCTTAGCGGGAGAAGTTACGAGCAGTACTTC.

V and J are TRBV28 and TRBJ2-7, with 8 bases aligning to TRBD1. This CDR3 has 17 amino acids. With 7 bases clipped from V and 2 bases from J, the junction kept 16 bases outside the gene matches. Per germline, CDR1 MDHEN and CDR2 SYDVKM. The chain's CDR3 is CASTPGVRDRRTYEQYF. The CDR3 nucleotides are TGTGCCAGCACCCCCGGGGTCCGGGACAGGCGTACCTACGAGCAGTACTTC.

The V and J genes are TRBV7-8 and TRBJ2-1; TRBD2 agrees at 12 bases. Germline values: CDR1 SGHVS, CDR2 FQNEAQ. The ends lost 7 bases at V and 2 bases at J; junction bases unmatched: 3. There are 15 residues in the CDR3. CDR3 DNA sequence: TGTGCCAGCAACCTAGCGGGAGGGCCCTACAATGAGCAGTTCTTC. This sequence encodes CASNLAGGPYNEQFF. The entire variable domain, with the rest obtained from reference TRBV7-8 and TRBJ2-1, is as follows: GAGVSQSPRYKVAKRGQDVALRCDPISGHVSLFWYQQALGQGPEFLTYFQNEAQLDKSGLPSDRFFAERPEGSVSTLKIQRTQQEDSAVYLCASNLAGGPYNEQFFGPGTRLTVL.

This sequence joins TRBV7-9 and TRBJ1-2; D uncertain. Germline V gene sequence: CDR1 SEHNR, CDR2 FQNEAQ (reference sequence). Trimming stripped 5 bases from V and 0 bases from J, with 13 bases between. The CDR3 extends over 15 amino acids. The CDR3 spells CASSPPGLANYGYTF. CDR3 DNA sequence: TGTGCCAGCAGCCCCCCCGGGTTAGCTAACTATGGCTACACCTTC.

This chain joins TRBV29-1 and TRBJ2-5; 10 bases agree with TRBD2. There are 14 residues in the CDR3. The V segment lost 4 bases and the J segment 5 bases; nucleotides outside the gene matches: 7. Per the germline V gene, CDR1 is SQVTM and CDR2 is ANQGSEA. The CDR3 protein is CSVVLAGDWETQYF. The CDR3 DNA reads TGCAGCGTTGTCCTAGCGGGAGATTGGGAGACCCAGTACTTC. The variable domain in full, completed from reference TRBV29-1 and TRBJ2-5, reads SAVISQKPSRDICQRGTSLTIQCQVDSQVTMMFWYRQQPGQSLTLIATANQGSEATYESGFVIDKFPISRPNLTFSTLTVSNMSPEDSSIYLCSVVLAGDWETQYFGPGTRLLVL.

The CDR3 sequence is CASSPLQGPLGGYTF. As DNA, the CDR3 is TGTGCCAGCAGTCCCCTACAGGGGCCGTTGGGTGGCTACACCTTC. This chain connects TRBV27 to TRBJ1-2; 7 nucleotides line up with TRBD1. CDR3 length: 15 residues. Germline-derived CDR1 and CDR2 are MNHEY and SMNVEV (reference sequence). Unmatched junction bases numbered 13, after V lost 5 bases and J lost 7 bases.

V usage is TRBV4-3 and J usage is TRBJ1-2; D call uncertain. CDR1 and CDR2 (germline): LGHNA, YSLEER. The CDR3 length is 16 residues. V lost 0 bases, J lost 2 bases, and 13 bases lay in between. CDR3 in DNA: TGCGCCAGCAGCCAAGATCTGATGACGGGAAACTATGGCTACACCTTC. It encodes CASSQDLMTGNYGYTF.

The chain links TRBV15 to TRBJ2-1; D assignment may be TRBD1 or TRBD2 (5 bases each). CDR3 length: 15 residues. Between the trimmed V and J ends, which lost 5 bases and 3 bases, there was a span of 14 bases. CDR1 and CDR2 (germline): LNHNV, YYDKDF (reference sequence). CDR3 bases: TGTGCCACCAGCGACAGCGGTGTAGGCTACAATGAGCAGTTCTTC. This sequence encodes CATSDSGVGYNEQFF.

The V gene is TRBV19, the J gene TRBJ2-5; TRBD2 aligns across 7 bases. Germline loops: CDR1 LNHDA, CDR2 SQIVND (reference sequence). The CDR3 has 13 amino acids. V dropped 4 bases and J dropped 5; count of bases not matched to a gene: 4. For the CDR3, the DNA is TGTGCCAGTAGTAGCGGGAGTGTGGAGACCCAGTACTTC. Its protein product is CASSSGSVETQYF.

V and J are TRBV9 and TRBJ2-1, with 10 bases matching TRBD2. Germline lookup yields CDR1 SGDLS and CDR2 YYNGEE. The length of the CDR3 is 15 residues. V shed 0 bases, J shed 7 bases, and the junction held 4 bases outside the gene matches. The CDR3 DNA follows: TGTGCCAGCAGCGTAGACCCTAGCGGGAGAAATGAGCAGTTCTTC. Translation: CASSVDPSGRNEQFF.

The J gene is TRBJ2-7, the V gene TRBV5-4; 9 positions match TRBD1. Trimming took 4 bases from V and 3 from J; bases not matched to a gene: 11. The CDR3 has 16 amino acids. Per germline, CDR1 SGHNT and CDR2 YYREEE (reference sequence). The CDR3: CASSGGQGVIGYEQYF. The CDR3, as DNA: TGTGCCAGCAGCGGGGGACAGGGCGTTATCGGCTACGAGCAGTACTTC.

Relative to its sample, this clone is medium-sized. The DNA of the CDR3 is TGTGCCAGCTCCCCCCCTTTCGGGACTAGCAGTCTAGAGGAGCAGTTCTTC. It translates to CASSPPFGTSSLEEQFF. The chain recombines TRBV18 with TRBJ2-1; 9 bases line up with TRBD2. Unmatched junction bases numbered 19, after V lost 6 bases and J lost 10 bases. The CDR3 is 17 residues long. Per the germline V gene, CDR1 is KGHSH and CDR2 is LQKENI.

The CDR3 coding sequence is TGTGCCAGCAGTTTCGGTCTCAATCAGCCCCAGCATTTT. Translated, it gives CASSFGLNQPQHF. V and J are TRBV27 and TRBJ1-5; D unclear. V was cut by 3 bases and J by 3 bases, with 6 bases left in between. Germline values: CDR1 MNHEY, CDR2 SMNVEV (reference sequence). The CDR3 contains 13 residues.

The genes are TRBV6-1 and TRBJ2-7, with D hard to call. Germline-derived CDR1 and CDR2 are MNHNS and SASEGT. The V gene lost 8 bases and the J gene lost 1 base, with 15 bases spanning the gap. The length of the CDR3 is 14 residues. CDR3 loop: CASGQVEASYEQYV. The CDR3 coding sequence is TGTGCCAGCGGCCAGGTAGAAGCATCCTACGAGCAGTACGTC.

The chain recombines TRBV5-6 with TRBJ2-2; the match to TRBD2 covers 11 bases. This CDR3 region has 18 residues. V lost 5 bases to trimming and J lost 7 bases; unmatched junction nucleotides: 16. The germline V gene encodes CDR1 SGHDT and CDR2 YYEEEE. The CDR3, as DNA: TGTGCCAGCAGGATCAAGCCAGCTAGCGGGGGGTTCCTCGGGGAGCTGTTTTTT. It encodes CASRIKPASGGFLGELFF. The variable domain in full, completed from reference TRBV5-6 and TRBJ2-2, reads DAGVTQSPTHLIKTRGQQVTLRCSPKSGHDTVSWYQQALGQGPQFIFQYYEEEERQRGNFPDRFSGHQFPNYSSELNVNALLLGDSALYLCASRIKPASGGFLGELFFGEGSRLTVL.

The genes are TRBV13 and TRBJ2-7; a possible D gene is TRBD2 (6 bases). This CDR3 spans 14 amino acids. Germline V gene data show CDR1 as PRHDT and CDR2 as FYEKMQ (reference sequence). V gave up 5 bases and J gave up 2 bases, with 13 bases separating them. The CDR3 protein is CASSAPGRAYEQYV. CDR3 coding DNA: TGTGCCAGCAGCGCCCCCGGGAGAGCCTACGAGCAGTACGTC.

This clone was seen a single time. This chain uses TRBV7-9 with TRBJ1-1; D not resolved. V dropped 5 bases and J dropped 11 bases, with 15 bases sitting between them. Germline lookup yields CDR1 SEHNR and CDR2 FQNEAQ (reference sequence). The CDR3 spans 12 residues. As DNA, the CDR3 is TGTGCCAGCAGCACTGAGGCGCCCGAGGCTTTCTTT. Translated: CASSTEAPEAFF.

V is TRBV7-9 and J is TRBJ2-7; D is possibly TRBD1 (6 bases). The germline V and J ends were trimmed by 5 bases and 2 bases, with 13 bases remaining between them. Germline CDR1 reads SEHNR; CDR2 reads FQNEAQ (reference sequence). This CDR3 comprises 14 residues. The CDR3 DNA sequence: TGTGCCAGCAGCCACGGGGACACGGCCTACGAGCAGTACTTC. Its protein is CASSHGDTAYEQYF.

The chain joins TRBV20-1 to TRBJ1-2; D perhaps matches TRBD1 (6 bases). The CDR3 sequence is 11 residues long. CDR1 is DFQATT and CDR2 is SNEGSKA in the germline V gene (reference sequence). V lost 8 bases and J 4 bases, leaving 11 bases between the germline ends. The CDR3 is CSYRVGYGYTF. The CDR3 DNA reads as TGCAGTTACAGGGTGGGCTATGGCTACACCTTC.

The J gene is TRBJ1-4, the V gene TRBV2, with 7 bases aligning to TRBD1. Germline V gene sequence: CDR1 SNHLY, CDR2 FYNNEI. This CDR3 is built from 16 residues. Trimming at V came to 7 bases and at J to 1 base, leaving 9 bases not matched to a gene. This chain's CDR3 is CASNHQGVITNEKLFF. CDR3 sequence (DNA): TGTGCCAGCAATCACCAGGGGGTGATAACTAATGAAAAACTGTTTTTT.

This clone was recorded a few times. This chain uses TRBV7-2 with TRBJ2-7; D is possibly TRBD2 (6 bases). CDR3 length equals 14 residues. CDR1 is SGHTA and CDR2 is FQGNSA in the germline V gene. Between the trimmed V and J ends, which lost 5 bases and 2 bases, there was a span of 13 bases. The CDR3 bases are TGTGCCAGCAGCCCGGGACTCCGAGCCTACGAGCAGTACTTC. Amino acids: CASSPGLRAYEQYF. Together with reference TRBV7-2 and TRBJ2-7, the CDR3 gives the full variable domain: GAGVSQSPSNKVTEKGKDVELRCDPISGHTALYWYRQSLGQGLEFLIYFQGNSAPDKSGLPSDRFSAERTGGSVSTLTIQRTQQEDSAVYLCASSPGLRAYEQYFGPGTRLTVT.

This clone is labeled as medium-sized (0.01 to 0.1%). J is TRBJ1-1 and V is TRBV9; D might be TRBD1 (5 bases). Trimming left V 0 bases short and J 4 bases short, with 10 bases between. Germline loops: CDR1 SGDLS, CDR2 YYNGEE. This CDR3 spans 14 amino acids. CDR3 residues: CASSVGGSSTEAFF. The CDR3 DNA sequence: TGTGCCAGCAGCGTAGGGGGGTCGAGCACTGAAGCTTTCTTT.